This TCR beta chain was documented in a study of cytomegalovirus exposure and HLA in healthy donors. Overall study findings and caveats: Links to common viral pathogens appeared, in a later analysis, for several of the most significant clusters.

Amplification used 60 Vbeta primers and 13 Jbeta primers. Measured with immunoSEQ multiplex PCR; TCRdb has only the in-frame clones, and not every one. The profile shows about 120,000 clones, over 50% of them singletons. With respect to this clone: Its antigen is currently unknown.

The source of this sequence is a woman aged 40 to 55 in good health and CMV-seropositive. The sequenced sample consisted of PBMCs.

Here the CDR3 DNA reads TGTGCCAGCAGTTACGCGCGAGATACGCAGTATTTT. Translated: CASSYARDTQYF. The rearrangement links TRBV6-6 to TRBJ2-3; D gene unclear. CDR3 length: 12 amino acids. Trimming pared 2 bases from V and 5 bases from J, leaving 5 bases between. CDR1 is MNHNY and CDR2 is SVGAGI in the germline V gene (reference sequence).